The 29 T cell receptor beta chains below all came from one sample that was sequenced in a study of shared clonotypes between healthy human individuals. Assay: immunoSEQ multiplex PCR; the TCRdb copy retains only in-frame clones and omits some. The profile shows 2 million to 3 million clones, more than 80% of them singletons. Sequenced input: naive CD4+ T cells sorted from blood. Subset described: CD45RA+ positively selected. These receptors were obtained from a man aged 18 to 35 in good health.

In its sample, this clone was seen once. The same CDR3 is also encoded by other DNA sequences in this sample. The genes are TRBV7-2 and TRBJ2-7, with 8 nucleotides matching TRBD1. J gave up 0 bases and V 1 base, and 2 bases lay outside the gene matches. The CDR3 is 15 residues long. Germline CDR1 and CDR2: SGHTA and FQGNSA. The CDR3 region is CASSLGQGISYEQYF. For the CDR3, the DNA is TGTGCCAGCAGCTTAGGACAGGGGATCTCCTACGAGCAGTACTTC.

J is TRBJ2-3 and V is TRBV4-1, with TRBD2 matching over 9 bases. Germline V gene data show CDR1 as MGHRA and CDR2 as YSYEKL. The CDR3 contains 15 residues. The trim removed 0 bases at V and 6 bases at J, leaving 4 bases unmatched. CDR3 residues: CASSQEAGGFDTQYF. The CDR3 coding sequence is TGCGCCAGCAGCCAAGAAGCGGGAGGATTTGATACGCAGTATTTT.

V usage is TRBV5-1 and J usage is TRBJ2-3; 8 bases are shared with TRBD2. The CDR3 is 17 amino acids. The ends lost 2 bases at V and 6 bases at J; junction bases unmatched: 14. CDR1 is SGHRS, CDR2 YFSETQ, per germline. The CDR3 region has the DNA TGCGCCAGCAGCTTTGCGGGGGGAGCGGGGACAACGGATACGCAGTATTTT. This translates into CASSFAGGAGTTDTQYF.

This clone occurred a few times. The chain has TRBV29-1 and TRBJ1-1; 8 positions match TRBD1. The V and J ends lost 4 bases and 4 bases, in that order; junction bases with no gene match: 8. The CDR3 consists of 14 residues. CDR1 and CDR2 from the germline V gene are SQVTM and ANQGSEA. The CDR3 spells CSVGSPGGFTEAFF. The CDR3 coding sequence is TGCAGCGTTGGTTCTCCAGGGGGCTTCACTGAAGCTTTCTTT.

The CDR3: CASSVRQGTTGELFF. Written as DNA, the CDR3 is TGCGCCAGCAGTGTACGACAGGGGACCACCGGGGAGCTGTTTTTT. J is TRBJ2-2 and V is TRBV10-2; 8 bases match TRBD1. CDR1 is WSHSY, CDR2 SAAADI, per germline. This CDR3 comprises 15 residues. Trimming cost V 4 bases and J 4 bases; bases outside gene matches: 5.

The rearrangement joins TRBV11-3 to TRBJ2-3; the match to TRBD1 covers 8 bases. The CDR3 sequence is 15 residues long. Germline-derived CDR1 and CDR2 are SGHNT and YENEEA. J gave up 0 bases and V 5 bases, and 4 bases lay outside the gene matches. CDR3 in DNA: TGTGCCAGCAGCGATGGACAGGGAAGCACAGATACGCAGTATTTT. This translates into CASSDGQGSTDTQYF.

The chain carries TRBV6-5 and TRBJ1-1, with unresolved D. Germline CDR1 and CDR2: MNHEY and SVGAGI. This CDR3 is built from 13 residues. V lost 4 bases and J 4 bases, leaving 10 bases between the germline ends. CDR3 residues: CASSSPSGTEAFF. Written as DNA, the CDR3 is TGTGCCAGCAGTTCCCCTTCAGGCACTGAAGCTTTCTTT.

The gene calls are TRBV10-2 and TRBJ2-3; the D is unclear. The length of the CDR3 is 11 residues. Trimming stripped 8 bases from V and 4 bases from J, with 7 bases between. Germline V gene data show CDR1 as WSHSY and CDR2 as SAAADI. CDR3 residues: CASSNPDTQYF. Here the CDR3 DNA reads TGCGCCAGCTCCAACCCAGATACGCAGTATTTT.

The chain employs TRBV30 and TRBJ1-2, with D hard to call. This CDR3 is 12 amino acids long. V shed 2 bases and J shed 1 base, with 5 bases lying between them. The V gene's germline CDR1 is GTSNPN and CDR2 SVGIG (reference sequence). The CDR3 is CAWSIRNYGYTF. The CDR3 DNA sequence: TGTGCCTGGAGTATCCGTAACTATGGCTACACCTTC.

This clone was observed a handful of times. The CDR3 is CASSLRTANEKLFF. The CDR3 DNA reads TGTGCCAGCAGCCTACGTACGGCTAATGAAAAACTGTTTTTT. The gene calls are TRBV7-9 and TRBJ1-4; D ambiguous. The CDR3 length is 14 residues. Between the trimmed V and J ends, which lost 5 bases and 3 bases, there was a span of 10 bases. CDR1 and CDR2 from the germline V gene are SEHNR and FQNEAQ (reference sequence).

V usage is TRBV6-6 and J usage is TRBJ2-6; no firm D call. Trimming took off 0 bases at V and 1 base at J, with 7 bases between the two ends. This CDR3 comprises 16 residues. Germline V gene lookup returns CDR1 MNHNY and CDR2 SVGAGI (reference sequence). Here the CDR3 DNA reads TGTGCCAGCAGTTACTCTTCGACATCTGGGGCCAACGTCCTGACTTTC. Its protein is CASSYSSTSGANVLTF.

The V gene is TRBV4-1, the J gene TRBJ2-5; 8 bases match TRBD2. The CDR3 is 15 residues long. V trimming: 4 bases; J trimming: 4 bases; junction bases outside the gene matches: 8. The germline CDR1 and CDR2 sequences are MGHRA and YSYEKL. In DNA form, the CDR3 reads TGCGCCAGCAGCCTTCCGGGACTAGTGGGAGAGACCCAGTACTTC. It encodes CASSLPGLVGETQYF.

The chain links TRBV7-2 to TRBJ2-3; 10 bases line up with TRBD1. CDR3 length: 14 amino acids. CDR1 and CDR2 from the germline V gene are SGHTA and FQGNSA. Trimming at V came to 5 bases and at J to 5 bases, leaving 4 bases not matched to a gene. CDR3 in DNA: TGTGCCAGCAGCCGACAGGGGGCCGGAGATACGCAGTATTTT. This codes for CASSRQGAGDTQYF.

The genes are TRBV7-2 and TRBJ2-7; 8 bases are shared with TRBD2. J lost 0 bases, V lost 1 base, and 5 bases had no gene match. CDR3 length: 16 residues. CDR1 is SGHTA and CDR2 is FQGNSA in the germline V gene. The CDR3 sequence is CASSLERGRSSYEQYF. The CDR3 coding sequence is TGTGCCAGCAGCTTAGAACGCGGGAGGAGCTCCTACGAGCAGTACTTC.

The chain recombines TRBV19 with TRBJ1-3; the D is unclear. CDR1 and CDR2 from the germline V gene are LNHDA and SQIVND (reference sequence). With 3 bases removed from V and 0 bases from J, the gap between germline ends came to 9 bases. CDR3 length: 15 amino acids. CDR3 sequence reads: CASSMPASSGNTIYF. DNA of the CDR3: TGTGCCAGTAGTATGCCAGCAAGCTCTGGAAACACCATATATTTT.

The rearrangement links TRBV15 to TRBJ1-2; D not certain. Germline loops: CDR1 LNHNV, CDR2 YYDKDF (reference sequence). The CDR3 length is 13 residues. The V gene lost 5 bases and the J gene lost 2 bases, with 9 bases spanning the gap. The CDR3 loop reads CATSPGLNYGYTF. The DNA of the CDR3 is TGTGCCACCAGCCCAGGACTGAACTATGGCTACACCTTC.

The gene calls are TRBV28 and TRBJ1-3; TRBD1 matches at 7 bases. The CDR3 has 14 amino acids. Germline assignment: CDR1 MDHEN and CDR2 SYDVKM. Losses at the gene ends were 6 bases for V and 0 bases for J; bases not matched to a gene: 2. CDR3 residues: CASRTGTSGNTIYF. In DNA form, the CDR3 reads TGTGCCAGCAGGACAGGGACCTCTGGAAACACCATATATTTT.

The chain couples TRBV10-2 to TRBJ1-5; D perhaps matches TRBD1 (5 bases). Trimming pared 3 bases from V and 9 bases from J, leaving 21 bases between. CDR3 length: 16 residues. The germline V gene has CDR1 WSHSY and CDR2 SAAADI. The chain's CDR3 is CASSEIAEGTSAPQHF. DNA for the CDR3: TGCGCCAGCAGTGAAATAGCGGAGGGGACGAGTGCGCCCCAGCATTTT.

This chain joins TRBV5-5 and TRBJ1-2, with D possibly being TRBD1 (5 bases). The CDR3 is made up of 15 amino acids. The V and J ends lost 3 bases and 7 bases respectively, with 19 bases between them. CDR1 is SGHKS, CDR2 YYEKEE, per germline (reference sequence). The CDR3 loop is CASSYQGGNNGGYTF. CDR3 sequence (DNA): TGTGCCAGCAGCTATCAGGGAGGAAACAATGGTGGCTACACCTTC.

A remark on this clone: This sample includes further DNA sequences coding for the same CDR3. This chain uses TRBV5-1 with TRBJ1-2; D not certain. Trimming removed 1 base at V and 5 bases at J, with 9 bases between. Germline CDR1 reads SGHRS; CDR2 reads YFSETQ. The length of the CDR3 is 13 residues. The CDR3 DNA follows: TGCGCCAGCAGCTTGAGGGCAGATTATGGCTACACCTTC. Protein product: CASSLRADYGYTF.

The chain carries TRBV7-9 and TRBJ2-3; no definite D call. Between the trimmed V and J ends, which lost 3 bases and 4 bases, there was a span of 5 bases. The CDR3 totals 12 residues. Germline V CDR1 and CDR2: SEHNR, FQNEAQ (reference sequence). The CDR3 region has the DNA TGTGCCAGCAGCTTTACCTCAGATACGCAGTATTTT. As protein: CASSFTSDTQYF.

The rearrangement links TRBV5-1 to TRBJ1-4; TRBD1 might be the D (5 bases). This CDR3 contains 17 residues. The V and J ends lost 1 base and 3 bases respectively, with 16 bases between them. Germline lookup yields CDR1 SGHRS and CDR2 YFSETQ. As DNA, the CDR3 is TGCGCCAGCAGCTTGAGGGTATCCGCGGGGCCTAATGAAAAACTGTTTTTT. Translation: CASSLRVSAGPNEKLFF.

This chain connects TRBV10-3 to TRBJ2-3; D possibly uses TRBD1 or TRBD2 (5 bases each). Trimming left V 0 bases short and J 0 bases short, with 16 bases between. Germline lookup yields CDR1 ENHRY and CDR2 SYGVKD. This CDR3 region has 18 residues. CDR3 sequence (DNA): TGTGCCATCAGTGAGTCGGACTGGTGGGGCCCTAGCACAGATACGCAGTATTTT. It specifies CAISESDWWGPSTDTQYF.

The chain recombines TRBV7-2 with TRBJ2-5; 10 positions match TRBD2. The germline V gene has CDR1 SGHTA and CDR2 FQGNSA. Trimming took 5 bases from V and 5 from J; bases not matched to a gene: 20. This CDR3 has 19 residues. CDR3 sequence reads: CASSQGQAGGPWPLETQYF. CDR3 sequence (DNA): TGTGCCAGCAGCCAGGGGCAAGCGGGAGGGCCCTGGCCTCTGGAGACCCAGTACTTC. The complete variable domain, with remaining parts taken from reference TRBV7-2 and TRBJ2-5, reads GAGVSQSPSNKVTEKGKDVELRCDPISGHTALYWYRQSLGQGLEFLIYFQGNSAPDKSGLPSDRFSAERTGGSVSTLTIQRTQQEDSAVYLCASSQGQAGGPWPLETQYFGPGTRLLVL.

The CDR3 reads CASSQGTGISSGNTIYF. The CDR3 DNA follows: TGTGCCAGCAGCCAAGGTACCGGGATAAGCTCTGGAAACACCATATATTTT. V is TRBV14 and J is TRBJ1-3; D is undetermined. The germline gives CDR1 SGHDN, CDR2 FVKESK. V was clipped by 1 base and J by 0 bases, with 13 bases between them. This CDR3 region has 17 residues.

The rearrangement uses TRBV30 and TRBJ2-3; 9 nucleotides align to TRBD2. The length of the CDR3 is 15 residues. Trimming at V came to 7 bases and at J to 1 base, leaving 9 bases not matched to a gene. Per germline, CDR1 GTSNPN and CDR2 SVGIG (reference sequence). In DNA form, the CDR3 reads TGTGCCTTCTTCCATGTAGCGGGGGGCACAGATACGCAGTATTTT. It encodes CAFFHVAGGTDTQYF.

V and J are TRBV6-6 and TRBJ2-5; D not resolved. The CDR3 totals 14 residues. From germline, CDR1 is MNHNY and CDR2 SVGAGI (reference sequence). Trimming stripped 0 bases from V and 2 bases from J, with 7 bases between. For the CDR3, the DNA is TGTGCCAGCAGTTACTCGCGCAGACAAGAGACCCAGTACTTC. It yields the protein CASSYSRRQETQYF.

The sample holds one count of this clone. V usage is TRBV21-1 and J usage is TRBJ2-3. TRBV21-1 is classified as a pseudogene. The CDR3 extends over 12 amino acids. The CDR3 nucleotides read TGTGCCAGCAGCAATTTTTCCGATACGCAGTATTTT. Translation gives CASSNFSDTQYF.

The chain uses TRBV9 and TRBJ2-2; D is ambiguous. Trimming removed 3 bases at V and 2 bases at J, with 11 bases between. The CDR3 contains 15 residues. CDR1 and CDR2 from the germline V gene are SGDLS and YYNGEE. The CDR3 DNA sequence: TGTGCCAGCAGCGCGGCGACTGCTAACACCGGGGAGCTGTTTTTT. This encodes CASSAATANTGELFF.